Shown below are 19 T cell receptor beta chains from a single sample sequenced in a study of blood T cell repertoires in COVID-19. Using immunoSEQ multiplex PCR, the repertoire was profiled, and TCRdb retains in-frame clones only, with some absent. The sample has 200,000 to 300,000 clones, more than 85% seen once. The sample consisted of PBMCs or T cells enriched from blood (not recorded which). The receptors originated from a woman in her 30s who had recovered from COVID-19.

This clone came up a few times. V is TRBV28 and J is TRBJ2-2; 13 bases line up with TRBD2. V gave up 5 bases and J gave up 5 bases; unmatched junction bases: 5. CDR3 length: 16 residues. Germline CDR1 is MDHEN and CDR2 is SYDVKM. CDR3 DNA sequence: TGTGCCAGCAGTCCGGGACTAGCGGGGCCAACCGGGGAGCTGTTTTTT. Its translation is CASSPGLAGPTGELFF.

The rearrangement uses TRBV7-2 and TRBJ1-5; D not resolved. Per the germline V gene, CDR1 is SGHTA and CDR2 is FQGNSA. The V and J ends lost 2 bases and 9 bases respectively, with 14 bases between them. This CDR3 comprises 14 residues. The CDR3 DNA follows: TGTGCCAGCAGCTTATTTGGCCTTGAGCGGCCCCAGCATTTT. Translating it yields CASSLFGLERPQHF.

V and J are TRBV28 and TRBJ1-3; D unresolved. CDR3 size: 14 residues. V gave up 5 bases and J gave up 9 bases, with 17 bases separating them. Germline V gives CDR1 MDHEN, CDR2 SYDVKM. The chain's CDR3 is CASSHSGIDGTIYF. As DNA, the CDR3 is TGTGCCAGCAGTCATTCCGGGATTGATGGCACCATATATTTT.

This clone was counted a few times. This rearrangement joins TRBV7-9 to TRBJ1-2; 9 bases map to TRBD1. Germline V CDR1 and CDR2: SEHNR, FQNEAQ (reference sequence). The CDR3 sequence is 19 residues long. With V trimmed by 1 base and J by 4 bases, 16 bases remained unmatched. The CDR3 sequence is CASSLESGTGRFDLYGYTF. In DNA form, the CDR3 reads TGTGCCAGCAGCTTAGAGTCCGGGACAGGGAGGTTCGATCTCTATGGCTACACCTTC. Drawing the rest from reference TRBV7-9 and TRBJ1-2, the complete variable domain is DTGVSQNPRHKITKRGQNVTFRCDPISEHNRLYWYRQTLGQGPEFLTYFQNEAQLEKSRLLSDRFSAERPKGSFSTLEIQRTEQGDSAMYLCASSLESGTGRFDLYGYTFGSGTRLTVV.

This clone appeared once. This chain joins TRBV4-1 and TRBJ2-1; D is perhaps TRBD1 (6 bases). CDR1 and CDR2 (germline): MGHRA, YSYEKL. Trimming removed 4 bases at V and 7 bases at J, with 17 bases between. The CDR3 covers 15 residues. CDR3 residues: CASSRWSDSSNEQFF. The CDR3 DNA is TGCGCCAGCAGCCGCTGGTCGGACAGTTCAAATGAGCAGTTCTTC.

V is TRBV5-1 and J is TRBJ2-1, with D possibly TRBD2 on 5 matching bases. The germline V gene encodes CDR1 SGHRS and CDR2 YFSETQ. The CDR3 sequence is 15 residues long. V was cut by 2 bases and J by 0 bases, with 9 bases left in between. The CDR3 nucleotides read TGCGCCAGCAGCTTAGCGGTTCTCTCCTACAATGAGCAGTTCTTC. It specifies CASSLAVLSYNEQFF.

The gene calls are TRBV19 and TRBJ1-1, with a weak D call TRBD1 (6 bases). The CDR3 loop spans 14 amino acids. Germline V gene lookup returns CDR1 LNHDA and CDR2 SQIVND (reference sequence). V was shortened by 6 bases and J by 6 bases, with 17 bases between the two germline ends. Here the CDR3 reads CASRLQGVGAEAFF. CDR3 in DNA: TGTGCCAGTAGGTTACAGGGCGTCGGAGCTGAAGCTTTCTTT.

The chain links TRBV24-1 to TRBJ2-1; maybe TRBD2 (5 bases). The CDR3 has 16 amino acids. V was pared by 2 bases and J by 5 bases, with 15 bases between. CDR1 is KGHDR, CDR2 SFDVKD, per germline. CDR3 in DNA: TGTGCCACCAGTGATTCCCCGGGGAGCGGTCACAATGAGCAGTTCTTC. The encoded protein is CATSDSPGSGHNEQFF.

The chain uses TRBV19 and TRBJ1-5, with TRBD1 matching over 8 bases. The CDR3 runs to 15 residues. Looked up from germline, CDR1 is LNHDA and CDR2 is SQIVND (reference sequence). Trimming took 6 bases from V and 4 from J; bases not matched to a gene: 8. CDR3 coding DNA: TGTGCCAGTAGGATAAGACAGGGGTCAAATCAGCCCCAGCATTTT. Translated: CASRIRQGSNQPQHF.

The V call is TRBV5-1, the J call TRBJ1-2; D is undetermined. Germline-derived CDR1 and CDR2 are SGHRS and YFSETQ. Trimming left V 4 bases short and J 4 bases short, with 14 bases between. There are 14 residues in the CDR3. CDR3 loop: CASSGELSGYGYTF. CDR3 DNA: TGCGCCAGCAGCGGGGAGCTTTCGGGCTATGGCTACACCTTC.

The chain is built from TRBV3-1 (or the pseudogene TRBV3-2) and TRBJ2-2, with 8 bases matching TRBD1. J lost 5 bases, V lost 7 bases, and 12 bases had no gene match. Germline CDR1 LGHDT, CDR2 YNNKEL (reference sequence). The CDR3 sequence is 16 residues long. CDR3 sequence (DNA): TGTGCCAGCACCAGGGAAGGTCAGGGGGCGACCGGGGAGCTGTTTTTT. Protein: CASTREGQGATGELFF.

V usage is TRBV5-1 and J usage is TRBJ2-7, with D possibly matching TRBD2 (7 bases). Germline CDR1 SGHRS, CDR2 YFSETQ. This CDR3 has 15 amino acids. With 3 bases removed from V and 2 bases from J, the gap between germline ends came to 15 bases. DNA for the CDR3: TGCGCCAGCAGCTCCGACAGGACTAGGCCCTACGAGCAGTACTTC. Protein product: CASSSDRTRPYEQYF.

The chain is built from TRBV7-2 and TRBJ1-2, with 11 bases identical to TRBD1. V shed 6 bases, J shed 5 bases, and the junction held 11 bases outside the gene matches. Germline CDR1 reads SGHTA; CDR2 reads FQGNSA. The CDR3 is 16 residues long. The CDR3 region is CASSQKPGQGGYGYTF. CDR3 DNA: TGTGCCAGCAGTCAAAAGCCGGGACAGGGGGGTTATGGCTACACCTTC.

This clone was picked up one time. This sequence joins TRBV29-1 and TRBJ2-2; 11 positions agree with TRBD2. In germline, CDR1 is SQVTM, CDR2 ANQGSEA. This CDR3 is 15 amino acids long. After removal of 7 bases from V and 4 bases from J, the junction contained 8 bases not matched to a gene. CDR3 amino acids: CSGLLAGAVTGELFF. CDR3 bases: TGCAGCGGACTACTAGCGGGAGCGGTCACCGGGGAGCTGTTTTTT.

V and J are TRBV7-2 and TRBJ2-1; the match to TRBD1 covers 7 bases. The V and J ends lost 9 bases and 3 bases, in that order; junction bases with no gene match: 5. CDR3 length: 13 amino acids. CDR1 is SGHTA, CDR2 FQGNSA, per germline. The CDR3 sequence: CASKRDSYNEQFF. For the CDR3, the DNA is TGTGCCAGTAAACGGGACAGCTACAATGAGCAGTTCTTC.

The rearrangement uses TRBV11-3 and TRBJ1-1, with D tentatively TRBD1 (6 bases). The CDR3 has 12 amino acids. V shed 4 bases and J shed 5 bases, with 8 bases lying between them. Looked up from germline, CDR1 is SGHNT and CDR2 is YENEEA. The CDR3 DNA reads TGTGCCAGCAGCTCACAGGGAACTGAAGCTTTCTTT. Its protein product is CASSSQGTEAFF.

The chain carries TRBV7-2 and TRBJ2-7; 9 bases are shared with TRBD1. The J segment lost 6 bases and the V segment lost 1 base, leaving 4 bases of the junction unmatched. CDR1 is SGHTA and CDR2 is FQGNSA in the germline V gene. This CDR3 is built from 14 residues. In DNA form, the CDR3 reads TGTGCCAGCAGCTTAGACGGGACAGGGCGCGAGCAGTACTTC. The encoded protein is CASSLDGTGREQYF.

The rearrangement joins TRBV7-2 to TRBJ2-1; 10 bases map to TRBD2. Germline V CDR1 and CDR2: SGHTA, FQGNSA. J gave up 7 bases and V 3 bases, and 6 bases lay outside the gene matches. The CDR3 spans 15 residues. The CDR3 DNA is TGTGCCAGCAGCTTCTCTAGCGGGAGTTTTAATGAGCAGTTCTTC. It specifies CASSFSSGSFNEQFF.

The CDR3 region has the DNA TGTGCCATCAGTGAGTCCTTGGGCGGGGATCAGCCCCAGCATTTT. This codes for CAISESLGGDQPQHF. The rearrangement joins TRBV10-3 to TRBJ1-5; D is uncertain. V gave up 0 bases and J gave up 5 bases, with 11 bases separating them. CDR1 and CDR2 from the germline V gene are ENHRY and SYGVKD. CDR3 size: 15 residues.